The 25 T cell receptor beta chains reported below all come from one sample, sequenced in a study of blood T cell repertoires in COVID-19 (dated by TCRdb to 2020 to 2022). Library preparation was by the immunoSEQ multiplex PCR assay. In TCRdb, the immuneACCESS table is reduced to in-frame sequences with V and J assigned. These tables do not hold every clone; where another copy was compared, an unresolved V gene accounts for under half, and the others remain unexplained. This sample has about 100,000 clones in its table, and about 91% of those were observed once. 5% of the sample is in the top ten clones. The sample was peripheral blood. These receptors all stem from a human donor in a cohort sampled during active COVID-19.

This clone was detected only a few times. The CDR3 loop is CASSLARDRVGETQYF. The CDR3 region has the DNA TGTGCCAGCAGCTTAGCCCGGGACAGGGTAGGAGAGACCCAGTACTTC. The gene calls are TRBV7-6 and TRBJ2-5, with 9 bases identical to TRBD1. Trimming cost V 0 bases and J 4 bases; bases outside gene matches: 6. This CDR3 is 16 amino acids long. CDR1 and CDR2 (germline): SGHVS, FNYEAQ.

V and J are TRBV19 and TRBJ2-5; 7 nucleotides line up with TRBD1. In germline, CDR1 is LNHDA, CDR2 SQIVND (reference sequence). The V and J ends lost 6 bases and 3 bases, in that order; junction bases with no gene match: 7. The CDR3 length is 14 residues. The CDR3, as DNA: TGTGCCAGTAGAAACAGGGGATCCGAAGAGACCCAGTACTTC. Amino acid sequence: CASRNRGSEETQYF.

This sequence joins TRBV11-2 and TRBJ2-1; D is unclear. CDR3 size: 17 residues. The V end was cut by 0 bases, the J end by 4 bases, with 16 bases between. Germline CDR1 and CDR2: SGHAT and FQNNGV. Here the CDR3 reads CASSLESGRPAYNEQFF. In DNA form, the CDR3 reads TGTGCCAGCAGCTTAGAGTCTGGCAGGCCCGCTTACAATGAGCAGTTCTTC. Combining the CDR3 with reference TRBV11-2 and TRBJ2-1 gives the whole variable domain EAGVAQSPRYKIIEKRQSVAFWCNPISGHATLYWYQQILGQGPKLLIQFQNNGVVDDSQLPKDRFSAERLKGVDSTLKIQPAKLEDSAVYLCASSLESGRPAYNEQFFGPGTRLTVL.

The V gene is TRBV6-5, the J gene TRBJ1-4; TRBD1 aligns across 7 bases. Germline CDR1 is MNHEY and CDR2 is SVGAGI. After removal of 7 bases from V and 2 bases from J, the junction contained 4 bases not matched to a gene. The CDR3 has 14 amino acids. The CDR3 DNA sequence: TGTGCCAGCATCCGGGGACAGACTAATGAAAAACTGTTTTTT. This codes for CASIRGQTNEKLFF.

V and J are TRBV5-6 and TRBJ2-7; 14 bases are a match to TRBD2. This CDR3 comprises 18 residues. Germline-derived CDR1 and CDR2 are SGHDT and YYEEEE. The V and J ends lost 4 bases and 2 bases, in that order; junction bases with no gene match: 11. The CDR3 loop is CASSRDRLAGGMTYEQYF. For the CDR3, the DNA is TGTGCCAGCAGCCGGGATCGACTAGCGGGAGGGATGACCTACGAGCAGTACTTC.

This clone was observed a single time. The V call is TRBV9, the J call TRBJ2-1; weak D call: TRBD2 (6 bases). The CDR3 covers 16 residues. Germline CDR1 is SGDLS and CDR2 is YYNGEE. Trimming took 2 bases from V and 6 from J, leaving 18 bases between them. The CDR3 coding sequence is TGTGCCAGCAGCGTTTCCCGACTAGTTAGGCCCAATGAGCAGTTCTTC. Encoded protein: CASSVSRLVRPNEQFF.

The chain combines TRBV24-1 with TRBJ2-3, with no clear D. This CDR3 region has 16 residues. Germline CDR1 is KGHDR and CDR2 is SFDVKD. V shed 0 bases and J shed 0 bases, with 9 bases lying between them. CDR3: CATSDLTTSSTDTQYF. The CDR3 DNA follows: TGTGCCACCAGTGATTTGACTACCTCTAGCACAGATACGCAGTATTTT.

V usage is TRBV2 and J usage is TRBJ1-4; possible D gene TRBD1, 5 bases. This CDR3 is 14 amino acids long. Trimming took off 10 bases at V and 5 bases at J, with 17 bases between the two ends. Germline assignment: CDR1 SNHLY and CDR2 FYNNEI. The CDR3 here is CATSLGGGNEKLFF. The CDR3, as DNA: TGTGCCACCTCGTTGGGGGGAGGAAATGAAAAACTGTTTTTT.

In its sample, this clone was seen a few times. The rearrangement links TRBV23-1 to TRBJ1-1; D might be TRBD1 (5 bases). TRBV23-1 is classed as an ORF, of uncertain function. CDR3 size: 16 residues. The V gene lost 2 bases and the J gene lost 3 bases, with 16 bases spanning the gap. The CDR3 is CASSQDSQPGDTEAFF. In DNA, the CDR3 is TGCGCCAGCAGTCAAGACAGCCAACCGGGGGACACTGAAGCTTTCTTT.

The chain uses TRBV3-1 (or the pseudogene TRBV3-2) and TRBJ2-1; 13 bases are a match to TRBD2. Germline CDR1 and CDR2: LGHDT and YNNKEL (reference sequence). CDR3 size: 14 residues. Trimming removed 3 bases from V and 12 bases from J; junction bases left unmatched: 5. The CDR3 here is CASSHGTSGMGQFF. Here the CDR3 DNA reads TGTGCCAGCAGCCACGGGACTAGCGGGATGGGGCAGTTCTTC.

In the case of this clone: At one of its ends the junction is not consistent with the germline gene, which may arise from a read error. In DNA form, the CDR3 reads TGTGCCACCAGCTTATGGGGGATCGGGACAGGGTCCCCCGAGCAGTACTTC. Translation: CATSLWGIGTGSPEQYF. The chain combines TRBV11-2 with TRBJ2-7, with TRBD1 matching 9 bases. Germline loops: CDR1 SGHAT, CDR2 FQNNGV. This CDR3 has 17 amino acids.

V and J are TRBV6-6 and TRBJ2-7; 11 bases match TRBD2. The CDR3 length is 16 residues. The V gene end was trimmed by 5 bases and the J gene end by 5 bases; junction bases not matched to a gene: 11. Per the germline V gene, CDR1 is MNHNY and CDR2 is SVGAGI (reference sequence). CDR3 loop: CASSTGLAAQWNEQYF. The CDR3 nucleotides read TGTGCCAGCAGTACGGGACTAGCGGCTCAGTGGAACGAGCAGTACTTC.

The CDR3: CASSQVWRVQGIEETQYF. CDR3 nucleotide sequence: TGTGCCAGCAGCCAAGTCTGGCGCGTACAGGGAATCGAGGAGACCCAGTACTTC. V gene TRBV7-9 combines with J gene TRBJ2-5; a weak D match, TRBD1 (6 bases). The CDR3 consists of 18 residues. CDR1 SEHNR and CDR2 FQNEAQ come from the germline V gene (reference sequence). V was clipped by 5 bases and J by 5 bases, with 27 bases between them.

The chain joins TRBV5-1 to TRBJ1-1; 8 bases match TRBD1. V was clipped by 1 base and J by 1 base; unmatched bases: 6. The germline V gene has CDR1 SGHRS and CDR2 YFSETQ. The length of the CDR3 is 16 residues. CDR3 sequence (DNA): TGCGCCAGCAGCTTGCAGGGGGCGTTACAGAACACTGAAGCTTTCTTT. It translates to CASSLQGALQNTEAFF.

The rearrangement links TRBV28 to TRBJ2-5, with TRBD1 matching 7 bases. CDR1 and CDR2 (germline): MDHEN, SYDVKM. After removal of 2 bases from V and 4 bases from J, the junction contained 7 bases not matched to a gene. CDR3 length: 15 residues. DNA for the CDR3: TGTGCCAGCAGTTTACCCACAGGGGATTCAGAGACCCAGTACTTC. Encoded protein: CASSLPTGDSETQYF.

This clone was seen a single time. The chain employs TRBV19 and TRBJ1-2; TRBD1 matches 8 bases. The trim removed 1 base at V and 8 bases at J, leaving 6 bases unmatched. Germline CDR1 LNHDA, CDR2 SQIVND (reference sequence). The CDR3 loop spans 14 amino acids. CDR3 sequence: CASSIVGQARGYTF. CDR3 sequence (DNA): TGTGCCAGTAGTATAGTGGGACAGGCCCGCGGCTACACCTTC.

This sequence joins TRBV4-3 and TRBJ2-7, with D perhaps TRBD2 (5 bases). This CDR3 is 12 amino acids long. Germline CDR1 and CDR2: LGHNA and YSLEER. The V end lost 4 bases, the J end lost 6 bases, and 10 bases lay between the germline ends. CDR3 sequence (DNA): TGCGCCAGCAGCCCGGGGTCGGGCGAGCAGTACTTC. Residues: CASSPGSGEQYF.

The chain is built from TRBV5-1 and TRBJ1-3; no reliable D call. The V end was cut by 0 bases, the J end by 2 bases, with 12 bases between. Germline values: CDR1 SGHRS, CDR2 YFSETQ. The CDR3 totals 16 residues. The CDR3 bases are TGCGCCAGCAGCTTGGGCGCGGTAGGAACTGGAAACACCATATATTTT. The encoded protein is CASSLGAVGTGNTIYF. The variable domain in full, completed from reference TRBV5-1 and TRBJ1-3, reads KAGVTQTPRYLIKTRGQQVTLSCSPISGHRSVSWYQQTPGQGLQFLFEYFSETQRNKGNFPGRFSGRQFSNSRSEMNVSTLELGDSALYLCASSLGAVGTGNTIYFGEGSWLTVV.

In DNA form, the CDR3 reads TGTGCCATTACTCAGGGGGTAGGATCACCCCTCCACTTT. As protein: CAITQGVGSPLHF. This rearrangement joins TRBV10-3 to TRBJ1-6; 7 bases map to TRBD1. After removal of 9 bases from V and 10 bases from J, the junction contained 9 bases not matched to a gene. CDR1 and CDR2 (germline): ENHRY, SYGVKD. The CDR3 length is 13 residues.

V and J are TRBV18 and TRBJ2-7, with TRBD2 matching 9 bases. V was clipped by 4 bases and J by 0 bases; unmatched bases: 13. The CDR3 is made up of 18 amino acids. From germline, CDR1 is KGHSH and CDR2 LQKENI. The CDR3 nucleotides are TGTGCCAGCTCACACAACCCGCCGACTAGCGGTAGCTCCTACGAGCAGTACTTC. Amino acids: CASSHNPPTSGSSYEQYF. Complete variable domain (other parts from reference TRBV18 and TRBJ2-7): NAGVMQNPRHLVRRRGQEARLRCSPMKGHSHVYWYRQLPEEGLKFMVYLQKENIIDESGMPKERFSAEFPKEGPSILRIQQVVRGDSAAYFCASSHNPPTSGSSYEQYFGPGTRLTVT.

V and J are TRBV2 and TRBJ2-7; tentatively, D is TRBD2 (6 bases). The CDR3 consists of 13 residues. V shed 6 bases and J shed 4 bases, with 13 bases lying between them. Germline V gene sequence: CDR1 SNHLY, CDR2 FYNNEI. The CDR3: CASRTGTRYEQYF. The CDR3 coding sequence is TGTGCCAGCAGGACCGGGACTCGATACGAGCAGTACTTC. Full variable domain (remainder filled in from reference TRBV2 and TRBJ2-7): EPEVTQTPSHQVTQMGQEVILRCVPISNHLYFYWYRQILGQKVEFLVSFYNNEISEKSEIFDDQFSVERPDGSNFTLKIRSTKLEDSAMYFCASRTGTRYEQYFGPGTRLTVT.

The chain couples TRBV7-9 to TRBJ2-2; 9 bases line up with TRBD2. The germline V gene has CDR1 SEHNR and CDR2 FQNEAQ (reference sequence). The junction had 6 bases not matched to a gene; V was cut back by 2 bases and J by 5 bases. CDR3 size: 16 residues. CDR3: CASSLKAGGLTGELFF. In DNA, the CDR3 is TGTGCCAGCAGCTTAAAAGCGGGAGGCTTGACCGGGGAGCTGTTTTTT. Full variable domain (outside the CDR3, taken from reference TRBV7-9 and TRBJ2-2): DTGVSQNPRHKITKRGQNVTFRCDPISEHNRLYWYRQTLGQGPEFLTYFQNEAQLEKSRLLSDRFSAERPKGSFSTLEIQRTEQGDSAMYLCASSLKAGGLTGELFFGEGSRLTVL.

This chain uses TRBV11-2 with TRBJ2-3; D not resolved. The germline gives CDR1 SGHAT, CDR2 FQNNGV. The CDR3 runs 13 residues. V was trimmed by 5 bases and J by 4 bases, leaving 10 bases between them. The CDR3: CASSPPSSDTQYF. In DNA form, the CDR3 reads TGTGCCAGCAGCCCTCCAAGCTCAGATACGCAGTATTTT. The full variable domain, completed using reference TRBV11-2 and TRBJ2-3, is EAGVAQSPRYKIIEKRQSVAFWCNPISGHATLYWYQQILGQGPKLLIQFQNNGVVDDSQLPKDRFSAERLKGVDSTLKIQPAKLEDSAVYLCASSPPSSDTQYFGPGTRLTVL.

The J gene is TRBJ1-5, the V gene TRBV28, with 7 positions matching TRBD1. Losses at the gene ends were 5 bases for V and 11 bases for J; bases not matched to a gene: 12. The germline gives CDR1 MDHEN, CDR2 SYDVKM. There are 14 residues in the CDR3. CDR3 in DNA: TGTGCCAGCAGTCCCGGACAGGCTCCAACGGCCCAGCATTTT. Translation: CASSPGQAPTAQHF.

This chain connects TRBV28 to TRBJ1-5; D remains ambiguous. CDR1 is MDHEN, CDR2 SYDVKM, per germline. The CDR3 length is 15 residues. Trimming left V 7 bases short and J 1 base short, with 14 bases between. The CDR3, as DNA: TGTGCCAGCAACTACGCAGTTACAAGCAATCAGCCCCAGCATTTT. The encoded protein is CASNYAVTSNQPQHF.